This note documents a single T cell receptor beta chain sequence. Its antigen is undetermined. The record originates from a study of cytomegalovirus exposure and HLA in healthy donors. Germline V gives CDR1 SGDLS, CDR2 YYNGEE. The CDR3 runs to 14 residues. Unmatched junction bases numbered 2, after V lost 2 bases and J lost 1 base. Findings and caveats of the study: Because they were indistinguishable, some V segments, including TRBV6-2 and TRBV6-3, were excluded. Through in vitro validation, a few CMV-associated chains were shown to be specific for CMV antigens.

60 Vbeta and 13 Jbeta primers were used in PCR. Repertoires were generated with immunoSEQ multiplex PCR, while TCRdb's copy carries only in-frame clones and drops some. Of about 140,000 clones in the sample, around 57% were seen once. The receptor was derived from a male donor in good health and CMV-seronegative. The V and J genes are TRBV9 and TRBJ1-1, with TRBD1 identical over 7 bases. The sample taken for sequencing was PBMCs. In DNA form, the CDR3 reads TGTGCCAGCAGCGTGGGACAGACGAACACTGAAGCTTTCTTT. It codes for CASSVGQTNTEAFF.